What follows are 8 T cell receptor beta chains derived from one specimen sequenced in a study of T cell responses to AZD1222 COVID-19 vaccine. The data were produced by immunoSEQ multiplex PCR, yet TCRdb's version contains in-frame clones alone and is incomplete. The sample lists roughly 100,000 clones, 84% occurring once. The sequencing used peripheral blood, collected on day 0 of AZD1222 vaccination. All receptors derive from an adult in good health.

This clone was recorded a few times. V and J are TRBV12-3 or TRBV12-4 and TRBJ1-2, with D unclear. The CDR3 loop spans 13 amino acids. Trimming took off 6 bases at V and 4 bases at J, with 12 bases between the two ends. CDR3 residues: CASRRTDLYGYTF. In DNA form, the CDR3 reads TGTGCCAGCAGGCGGACGGACCTCTATGGCTACACCTTC.

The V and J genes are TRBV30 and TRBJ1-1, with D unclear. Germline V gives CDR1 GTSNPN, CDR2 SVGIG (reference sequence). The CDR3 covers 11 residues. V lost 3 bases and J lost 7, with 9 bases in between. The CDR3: CAWRTGDEAFF. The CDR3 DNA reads TGTGCCTGGAGAACGGGTGATGAAGCTTTCTTT.

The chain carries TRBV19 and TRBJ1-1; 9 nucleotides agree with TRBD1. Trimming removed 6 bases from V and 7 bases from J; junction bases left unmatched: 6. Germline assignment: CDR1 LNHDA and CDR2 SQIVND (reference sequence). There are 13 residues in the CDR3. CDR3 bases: TGTGCCAGTAGGAAAACGGACAGGGGTGAAGCTTTCTTT. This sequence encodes CASRKTDRGEAFF.

In DNA, the CDR3 is TGTGCCACCAGTGATTTGTGGCAGGGGGGTCAGCCCCAGCATTTT. It codes for CATSDLWQGGQPQHF. The chain links TRBV24-1 to TRBJ1-5, with 7 bases lining up with TRBD1. The CDR3 spans 15 residues. With V trimmed by 0 bases and J by 6 bases, 4 bases remained unmatched. In germline, CDR1 is KGHDR, CDR2 SFDVKD.

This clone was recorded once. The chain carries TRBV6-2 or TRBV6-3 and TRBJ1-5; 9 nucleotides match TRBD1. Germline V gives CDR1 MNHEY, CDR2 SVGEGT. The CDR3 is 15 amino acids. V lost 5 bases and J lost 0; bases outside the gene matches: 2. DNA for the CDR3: TGTGCCAGCAGTCGGGACAGGGATAGCAATCAGCCCCAGCATTTT. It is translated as CASSRDRDSNQPQHF.

The CDR3 here is CSASSAGDITDTQYF. The CDR3, as DNA: TGCAGTGCTAGTTCGGCCGGAGACATCACAGATACGCAGTATTTT. This chain links TRBV20-1 with TRBJ2-3; no clear D. The germline V gene has CDR1 DFQATT and CDR2 SNEGSKA (reference sequence). The CDR3 loop spans 15 amino acids. V lost 3 bases and J 2 bases, leaving 15 bases between the germline ends.

The CDR3 is CASSLGGRSSPAGELFF. For the CDR3, the DNA is TGTGCCAGCAGCTTGGGCGGGAGATCCTCCCCGGCCGGGGAGCTGTTTTTT. This chain joins TRBV5-4 and TRBJ2-2; 7 positions match TRBD2. V gave up 0 bases and J gave up 6 bases; unmatched junction bases: 11. CDR1 is SGHNT, CDR2 YYREEE, per germline (reference sequence). The CDR3 extends over 17 amino acids.

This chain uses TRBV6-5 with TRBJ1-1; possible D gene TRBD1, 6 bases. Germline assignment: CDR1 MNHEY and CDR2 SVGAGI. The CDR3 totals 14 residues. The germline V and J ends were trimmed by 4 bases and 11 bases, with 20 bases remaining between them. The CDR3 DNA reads TGTGCCAGCAGTTCAGGGGCCAATACCAAGGATGCTTTCTTT. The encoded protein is CASSSGANTKDAFF.